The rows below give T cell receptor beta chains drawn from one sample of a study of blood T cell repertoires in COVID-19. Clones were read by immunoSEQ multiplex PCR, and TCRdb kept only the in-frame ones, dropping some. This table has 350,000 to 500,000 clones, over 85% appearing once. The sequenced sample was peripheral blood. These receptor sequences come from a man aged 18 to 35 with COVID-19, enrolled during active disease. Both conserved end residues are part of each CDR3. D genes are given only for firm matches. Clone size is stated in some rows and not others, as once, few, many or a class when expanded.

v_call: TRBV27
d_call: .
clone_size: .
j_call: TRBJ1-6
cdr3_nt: TGTGCCAGCAGTCCACTCCCACCATACTATAATTCACCCCTCCACTTT
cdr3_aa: CASSPLPPYYNSPLHF

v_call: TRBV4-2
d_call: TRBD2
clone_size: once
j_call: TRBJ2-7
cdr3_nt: TGTGCCAGCGGGCCTCCGGGACTAGCGGGGGGCCCGAGGGGTGGAGAGCAGTACTTC
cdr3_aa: CASGPPGLAGGPRGGEQYF

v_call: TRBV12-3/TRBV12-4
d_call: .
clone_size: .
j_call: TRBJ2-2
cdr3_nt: TGTGCCAGCAGTTGGGACTCCGGGGAGCTGTTTTTT
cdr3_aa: CASSWDSGELFF

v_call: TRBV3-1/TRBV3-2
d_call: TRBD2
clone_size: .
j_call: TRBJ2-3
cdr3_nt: TGTGCCAGCAGCCTAAGACTAGCGGGCTATGATACGCAGTATTTT
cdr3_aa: CASSLRLAGYDTQYF

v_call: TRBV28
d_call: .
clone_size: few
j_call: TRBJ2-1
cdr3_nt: TGTGCCAGCAGTTTACTAGGAAGGTCTGAGCAGTTCTTC
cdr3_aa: CASSLLGRSEQFF

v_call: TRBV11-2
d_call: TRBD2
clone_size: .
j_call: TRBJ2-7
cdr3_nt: TGTGCCAGCAGCTTATCCCAGCGGGGGACCTACGAGCAGTACTTC
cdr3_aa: CASSLSQRGTYEQYF

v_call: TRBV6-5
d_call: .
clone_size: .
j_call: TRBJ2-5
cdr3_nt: TGTGCCAGCAGTTACTCGGCAGGGCAGGAGACCCAGTACTTC
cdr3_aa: CASSYSAGQETQYF

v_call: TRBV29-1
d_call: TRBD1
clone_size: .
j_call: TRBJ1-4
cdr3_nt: TGCAGCGTGCAGGGGGGAAGTGAAAAACTGTTTTTT
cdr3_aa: CSVQGGSEKLFF

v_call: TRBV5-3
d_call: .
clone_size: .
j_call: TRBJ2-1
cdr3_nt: TGTGCCAGAAGCTGGGCCGAGCTGCTACCGTCCTACAATGAGCAGTTCTTC
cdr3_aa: CARSWAELLPSYNEQFF

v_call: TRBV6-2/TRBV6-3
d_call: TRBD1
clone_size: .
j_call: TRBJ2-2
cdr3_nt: TGTGCCAGCAGTTACTCCCGACAGGGCACGGGCACCGGGGAGCTGTTTTTT
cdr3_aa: CASSYSRQGTGTGELFF

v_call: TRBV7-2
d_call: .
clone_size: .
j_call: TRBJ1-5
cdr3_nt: TGTGCCAGCAGCCAGAGGAATCAGCCCCAGCATTTT
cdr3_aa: CASSQRNQPQHF

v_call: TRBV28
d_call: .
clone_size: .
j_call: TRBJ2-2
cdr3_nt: TGTGCCGGGAGGGGGACCACCGGGGAGCTGTTTTTT
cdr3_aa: CAGRGTTGELFF

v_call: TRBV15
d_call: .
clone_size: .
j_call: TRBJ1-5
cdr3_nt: TGTGCCACCAGCAGAGATAGGGGTAGCAATCAGCCCCAGCATTTT
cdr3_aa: CATSRDRGSNQPQHF

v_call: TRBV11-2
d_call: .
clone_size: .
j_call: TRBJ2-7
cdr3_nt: TGTGCCAGCAGCTTAGCGGCGGGACCCCTCTACGAGCAGTACTTC
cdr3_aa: CASSLAAGPLYEQYF

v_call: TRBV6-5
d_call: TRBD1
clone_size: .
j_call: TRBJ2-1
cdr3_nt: TGTGCCAGCAGTTCTAACAGGGGTCTCTACAATGAGCAGTTCTTC
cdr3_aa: CASSSNRGLYNEQFF

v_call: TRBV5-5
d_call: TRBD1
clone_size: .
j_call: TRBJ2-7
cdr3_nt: TGTGCCAGCAGCCCGGGGACAGCCAAGCCCTCATACGAGCAGTACTTC
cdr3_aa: CASSPGTAKPSYEQYF

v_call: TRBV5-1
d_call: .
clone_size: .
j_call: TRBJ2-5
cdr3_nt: TGCGCCAGCAGCTCTCCACTAGCAGGGCACCAGGTGACCCAGTACTTC
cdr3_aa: CASSSPLAGHQVTQYF

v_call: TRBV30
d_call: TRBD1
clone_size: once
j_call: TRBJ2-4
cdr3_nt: TGTGCCGGCGCCGAGACAGGGATTAAAAACATTCAGTACTTC
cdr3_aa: CAGAETGIKNIQYF